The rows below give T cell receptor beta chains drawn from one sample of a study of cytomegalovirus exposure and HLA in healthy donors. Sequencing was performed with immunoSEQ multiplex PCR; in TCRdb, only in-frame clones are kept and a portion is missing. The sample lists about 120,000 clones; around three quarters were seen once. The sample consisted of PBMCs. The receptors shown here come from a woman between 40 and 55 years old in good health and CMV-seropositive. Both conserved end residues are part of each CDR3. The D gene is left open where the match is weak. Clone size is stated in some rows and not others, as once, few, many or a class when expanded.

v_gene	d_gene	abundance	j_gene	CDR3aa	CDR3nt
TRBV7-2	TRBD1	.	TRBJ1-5	CASSSMGTGNQPQHF	TGTGCCAGCAGCTCTATGGGGACAGGAAATCAGCCCCAGCATTTT
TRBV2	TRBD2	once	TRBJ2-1	CASRHTSGRAIRDNEQFF	TGTGCCAGCAGGCACACTAGCGGGAGGGCCATCCGGGACAATGAGCAGTTCTTC
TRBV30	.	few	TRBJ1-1	CAWSVQRNTEAFF	TGTGCCTGGAGTGTACAGAGAAACACTGAAGCTTTCTTT
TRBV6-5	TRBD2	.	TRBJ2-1	CASSYRTSGRRNEQFF	TGTGCCAGCAGTTACAGAACTAGCGGGAGGCGGAATGAGCAGTTCTTC
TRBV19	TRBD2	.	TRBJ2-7	CASSIEAGVTYEQYF	TGTGCCAGTAGTATAGAGGCGGGAGTTACCTACGAGCAGTACTTC
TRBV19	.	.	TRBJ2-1	CASKDSSSYNEQFF	TGTGCCAGTAAGGACTCGAGCTCCTACAATGAGCAGTTCTTC
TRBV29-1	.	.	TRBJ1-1	CSATQDSSSTEAFF	TGCAGCGCCACCCAGGACAGCTCTAGCACTGAAGCTTTCTTT
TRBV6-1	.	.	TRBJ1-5	CASSPLESNQPQHF	TGTGCCAGCAGCCCGCTCGAGAGCAATCAGCCCCAGCATTTT
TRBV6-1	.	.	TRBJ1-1	CASSEAVTPNTEAFF	TGTGCCAGCAGTGAAGCCGTAACTCCGAACACTGAAGCTTTCTTT
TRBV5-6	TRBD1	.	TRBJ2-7	CASSPFRDSSYEQYF	TGTGCCAGCAGCCCGTTCCGGGACAGCTCCTACGAGCAGTACTTC
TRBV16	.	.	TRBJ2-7	CASSRWNSSYEQYF	TGTGCCAGCAGCCGATGGAACAGCTCCTACGAGCAGTACTTC
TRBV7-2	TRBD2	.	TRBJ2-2	CASSLPLAGAKGTGELFF	TGTGCCAGCAGCTTACCTTTAGCGGGAGCAAAGGGCACCGGGGAGCTGTTTTTT
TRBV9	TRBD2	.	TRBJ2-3	CASSVGLAGEGTQYF	TGTGCCAGCAGCGTCGGACTAGCGGGAGAAGGTACGCAGTATTTT
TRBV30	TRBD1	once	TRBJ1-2	CAWSPDRGIPGGYTF	TGTGCCTGGAGTCCCGACAGGGGTATACCGGGAGGCTACACCTTC
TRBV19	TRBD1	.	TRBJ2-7	CASSIGQGAQNEQYF	TGTGCCAGTAGTATCGGACAGGGGGCTCAGAACGAGCAGTACTTC
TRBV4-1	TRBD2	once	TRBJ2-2	CASSQEERGSTGELFF	TGCGCCAGCAGCCAAGAGGAGCGGGGCAGCACCGGGGAGCTGTTTTTT
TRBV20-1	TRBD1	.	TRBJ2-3	CSASRQGTQYF	TGCAGTGCTAGCCGACAGGGAACGCAGTATTTT
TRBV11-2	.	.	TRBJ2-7	CASSIPAAERQYF	TGTGCCAGCAGCATCCCGGCGGCGGAACGGCAGTACTTC
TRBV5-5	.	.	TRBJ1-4	CASSFRTGKNEKLFF	TGTGCCAGCAGCTTCCGAACAGGGAAAAATGAAAAACTGTTTTTT
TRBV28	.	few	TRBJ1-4	CASSPPQAGGYEKLFF	TGTGCCAGCAGTCCCCCCCAAGCCGGGGGTTATGAAAAACTGTTTTTT
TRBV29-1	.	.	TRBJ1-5	CSVGGSNQPQHF	TGCAGCGTGGGCGGGAGCAATCAGCCCCAGCATTTT
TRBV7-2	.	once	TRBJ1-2	CASSSGEMHGYTF	TGTGCCAGCAGCTCCGGGGAGATGCATGGCTACACCTTC
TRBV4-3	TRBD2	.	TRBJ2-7	CASSQYRIGGDVSYEQYF	TGCGCCAGCAGCCAATATAGGATTGGGGGGGACGTCTCCTACGAGCAGTACTTC
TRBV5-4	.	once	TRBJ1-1	CASSLQGAYTEAFF	TGTGCCAGCAGCTTGCAGGGCGCCTACACTGAAGCTTTCTTT
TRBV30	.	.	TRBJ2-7	CAWSVMGPGEQYF	TGTGCCTGGAGTGTAATGGGGCCGGGCGAGCAGTACTTC
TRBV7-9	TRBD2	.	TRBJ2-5	CASSSKRTSPSGETQYF	TGTGCCAGCAGCTCGAAGAGGACTAGCCCGAGTGGGGAGACCCAGTACTTC
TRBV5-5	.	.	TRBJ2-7	CASSLPGVTVYEQYF	TGTGCCAGCAGCCTCCCGGGGGTAACCGTCTACGAGCAGTACTTC
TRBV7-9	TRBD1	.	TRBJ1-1	CASSFPAGGNMNTEAFF	TGTGCCAGCAGCTTTCCGGCAGGGGGCAACATGAACACTGAAGCTTTCTTT
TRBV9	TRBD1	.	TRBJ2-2	CASSVDQGAWGELFF	TGTGCCAGCAGCGTAGATCAGGGGGCCTGGGGGGAGCTGTTTTTT
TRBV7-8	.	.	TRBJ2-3	CASSPSRATRQSTDTQYF	TGTGCCAGCAGCCCCTCACGGGCTACTCGACAGAGCACAGATACGCAGTATTTT
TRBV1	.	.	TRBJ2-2	CTSSQEKEQGKNTGELFF	TGCACCAGCAGCCAAGAGAAGGAACAGGGTAAGAACACCGGGGAGCTGTTTTTT
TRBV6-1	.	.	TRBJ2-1	CASSEPGIAYNEQFF	TGTGCCAGCAGTGAACCAGGGATCGCCTACAATGAGCAGTTCTTC
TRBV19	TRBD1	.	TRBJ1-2	CASSDRDRGLYGYTF	TGTGCCAGTAGTGACCGGGACAGGGGGCTCTATGGCTACACCTTC
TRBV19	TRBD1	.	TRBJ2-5	CASSIGTGAETQYF	TGTGCCAGTAGTATAGGAACAGGGGCTGAGACCCAGTACTTC
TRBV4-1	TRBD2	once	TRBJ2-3	CASSQDRTSGTDTQYF	TGCGCCAGCAGCCAAGATAGAACTAGCGGCACAGATACGCAGTATTTT
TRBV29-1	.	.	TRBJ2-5	CSVELENTETQYF	TGCAGCGTCGAACTAGAGAATACGGAGACCCAGTACTTC
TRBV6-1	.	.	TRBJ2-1	CASSESSLASRFYNEQFF	TGTGCCAGCAGTGAGTCCTCCCTGGCAAGCAGGTTTTACAATGAGCAGTTCTTC
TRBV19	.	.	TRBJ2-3	CATLSRRERTDTQYF	TGTGCCACATTATCTCGACGGGAGCGCACAGATACGCAGTATTTT
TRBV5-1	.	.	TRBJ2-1	CASKDVKGTGGSYNEQFF	TGCGCCAGCAAGGACGTGAAGGGGACTGGGGGTAGCTACAATGAGCAGTTCTTC
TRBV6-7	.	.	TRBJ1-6	CASSEKARSPLHF	TGTGCCAGCAGCGAGAAAGCGAGGTCACCCCTCCACTTT
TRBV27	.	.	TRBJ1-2	CASRGTDNPHGYTF	TGTGCCAGCAGGGGGACTGACAACCCACATGGCTACACCTTC
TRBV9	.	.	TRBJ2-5	CASSVAAGEETQYF	TGTGCCAGCAGCGTAGCAGCAGGGGAGGAGACCCAGTACTTC
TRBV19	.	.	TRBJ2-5	CASSMGRSGYQETQYF	TGTGCCAGTAGTATGGGCAGATCCGGATACCAAGAGACCCAGTACTTC
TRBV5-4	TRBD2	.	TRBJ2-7	CASSPSGRAHEQYF	TGTGCCAGCAGCCCAAGCGGGAGGGCCCACGAGCAGTACTTC
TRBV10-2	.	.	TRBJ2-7	CASSESRQISYEQYF	TGCGCCAGCAGTGAGTCGAGGCAGATCTCCTACGAGCAGTACTTC
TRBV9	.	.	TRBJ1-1	CASSSGGTEAFF	TGTGCCAGCTCTTCCGGAGGCACTGAAGCTTTCTTT
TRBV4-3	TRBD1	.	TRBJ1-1	CASSQDDRVTEAFF	TGCGCCAGCAGCCAAGACGACAGGGTCACTGAAGCTTTCTTT
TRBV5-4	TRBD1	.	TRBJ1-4	CASSPMGQEEKLFF	TGTGCCAGCAGCCCGATGGGACAGGAGGAAAAACTGTTTTTT
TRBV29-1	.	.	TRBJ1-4	CSVEVEGQPGLATNEKLFF	TGCAGCGTTGAAGTTGAAGGGCAACCAGGGCTTGCAACTAATGAAAAACTGTTTTTT
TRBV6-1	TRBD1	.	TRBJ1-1	CASSQDRDTEAFF	TGTGCCAGCAGTCAGGACAGGGACACTGAAGCTTTCTTT
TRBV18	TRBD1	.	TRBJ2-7	CASSGTGDPYEQYF	TGTGCCAGCTCAGGGACAGGGGACCCCTACGAGCAGTACTTC
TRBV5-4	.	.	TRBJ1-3	CASSSPAESNTIYF	TGTGCCAGCAGCTCTCCTGCGGAGTCAAACACCATATATTTT
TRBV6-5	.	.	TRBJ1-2	CASSYGGVYGYTF	TGTGCCAGCAGTTACGGGGGGGTTTATGGCTACACCTTC
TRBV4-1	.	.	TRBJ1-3	CASSQGFAQLSGNTIYF	TGCGCCAGCAGCCAAGGGTTCGCACAGTTATCTGGAAACACCATATATTTT
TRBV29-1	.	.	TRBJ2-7	CSVIPQSYEQYF	TGCAGCGTTATCCCCCAGTCCTACGAGCAGTACTTC